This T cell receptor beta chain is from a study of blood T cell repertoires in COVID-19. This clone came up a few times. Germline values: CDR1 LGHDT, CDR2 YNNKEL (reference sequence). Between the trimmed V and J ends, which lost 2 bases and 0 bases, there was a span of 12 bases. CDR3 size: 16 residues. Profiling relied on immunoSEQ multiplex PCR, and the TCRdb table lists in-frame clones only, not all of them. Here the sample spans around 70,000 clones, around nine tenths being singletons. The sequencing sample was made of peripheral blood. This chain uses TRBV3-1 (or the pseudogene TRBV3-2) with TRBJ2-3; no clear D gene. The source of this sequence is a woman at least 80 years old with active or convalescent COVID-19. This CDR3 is CASSQFVLSSTDTQYF. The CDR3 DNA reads TGTGCCAGCAGCCAATTTGTCCTATCTAGCACAGATACGCAGTATTTT.